The present entry profiles one T cell receptor beta chain with its context. Its antigen is as yet unknown. Germline CDR1 and CDR2: SGHNT and YYREEE (reference sequence). V dropped 0 bases and J dropped 5; count of bases not matched to a gene: 1. This CDR3 has 15 amino acids. The data belong to a study of vaccination effects on CD4 cells after COVID-19. The repertoire was sequenced with immunoSEQ multiplex PCR; TCRdb's copy has only in-frame clones and lacks some. Of roughly 30,000 clones listed, under 80% are singletons. Sequencing was preceded by expansion of antigen-specific CD4+ T cells with viral peptide pools in the ViraFEST assay. Isolating CD4+ T cells followed about 10 days of culture. Sometime from March through December 2020, the person acquired a SARS-CoV-2 infection that PCR confirmed.

The genes are TRBV5-4 and TRBJ2-2, with 10 bases lining up with TRBD2. The receptor comes from a human donor who had a prior SARS-CoV-2 infection. The sequences come from CD4+ T cells from PBMCs cultured with a peptide pool, collected before COVID-19 vaccination. CDR3 in DNA: TGTGCCAGCAGCTTGGCTAGCGGGAGTACCGGGGAGCTGTTTTTT. Encoded protein: CASSLASGSTGELFF.